This T cell receptor (beta chain) is from a study of neurological immune-mediated disorders. Overall study context: Multiple sclerosis patients numbering some 35 comprised approximately 30 relapsing-remitting and 3 secondary progressive patients. General study points: The most TCR clonal expansion was seen in HTLV-1-associated myelopathy, and the least was seen in multiple sclerosis, which fell below healthy controls.

This clonotype was detected ten times or more. Its antigen is undetermined. The CDR3 runs to 17 residues. Germline-derived CDR1 and CDR2 are DFQATT and SNEGSKA (reference sequence). The junction had 10 bases not matched to a gene; V was cut back by 0 bases and J by 4 bases. The making of cDNA relied on 5'RACE with 10-nucleotide random UMIs. TCRdb called the 5' RACE reads again in MiXCR, with one record for every CDR3 protein. The sample contains about 48,000 distinct CDR3 sequences, 1.9% of which appear only once. The origin of this receptor is a woman between 40 and 55 years old with multiple sclerosis. The source material was PBMCs. The V and J genes are TRBV20-1 and TRBJ2-7, with 12 bases that match TRBD2. The CDR3 sequence is CSAREEGLAGGLYEQYF. As DNA, the CDR3 is TGCAGTGCTAGAGAAGAGGGCCTAGCGGGGGGGCTTTACGAGCAGTACTTC.